A single sample gave rise to the 10 T cell receptor beta chains below, sequenced in a study of cytomegalovirus exposure and HLA in healthy donors. The PCR ran on 60 Vbeta and 13 Jbeta primers. TCRdb's table, derived via immunoSEQ multiplex PCR, lists solely in-frame clones and lacks some. The table records 150,000 or so clones, around four fifths of them present only once. Sequenced material: PBMCs. The receptors come from a man in his late teens or twenties in good health and CMV-seropositive.

This clone came up a few times. The conserved final phenylalanine or tryptophan is absent from the CDR3, which likely points to a read error. V and J are TRBV19 and TRBJ1-6; 7 positions agree with TRBD1. The CDR3 consists of 16 residues. Germline V gene lookup returns CDR1 LNHDA and CDR2 SQIVND (reference sequence). V was pared by 9 bases and J by 0 bases, with 8 bases of the junction left unmatched. The CDR3 nucleotides are TGTGCCAGACGGACAGGAGTGAGCTCCTATAATTCACCCCTCCACCTT. Translation: CARRTGVSSYNSPLHL.

This rearrangement joins TRBV9 to TRBJ1-4; possible D gene TRBD1, 6 bases. Germline V lookup: CDR1 SGDLS, CDR2 YYNGEE. The CDR3 spans 15 residues. The ends were cut back, 2 bases at V and 4 bases at J, with 12 bases in the middle. The CDR3: CASSVSGQINEKLFF. In DNA form, the CDR3 reads TGTGCCAGCAGCGTTTCCGGACAGATTAATGAAAAACTGTTTTTT. Drawing the rest from reference TRBV9 and TRBJ1-4, the complete variable domain is DSGVTQTPKHLITATGQRVTLRCSPRSGDLSVYWYQQSLDQGLQFLIQYYNGEERAKGNILERFSAQQFPDLHSELNLSSLELGDSALYFCASSVSGQINEKLFFGSGTQLSVL.

This chain joins TRBV5-1 and TRBJ2-7, with a possible D match to TRBD2 (6 bases). The CDR3 loop spans 14 amino acids. Germline V gives CDR1 SGHRS, CDR2 YFSETQ. Trimming removed 0 bases from V and 4 bases from J, with 11 bases in between. CDR3 nucleotide sequence: TGCGCCAGCAGCTTGGACTTAGCGGCATACGAGCAGTACTTC. It translates to CASSLDLAAYEQYF.

V and J are TRBV11-2 and TRBJ2-7; perhaps TRBD2 as D (5 bases). The length of the CDR3 is 15 residues. CDR1 SGHAT and CDR2 FQNNGV come from the germline V gene. With 5 bases removed from V and 0 bases from J, the gap between germline ends came to 14 bases. The chain's CDR3 is CASSPLAGGSYEQYF. CDR3 coding DNA: TGTGCCAGCAGCCCACTCGCAGGAGGCTCCTACGAGCAGTACTTC.

The rearrangement joins TRBV11-2 to TRBJ1-1; D unclear. Germline CDR1 is SGHAT and CDR2 is FQNNGV. CDR3 size: 13 residues. The V end was cut by 1 base, the J end by 4 bases, with 7 bases between. The CDR3 DNA reads TGTGCCAGCAGCTTAGGGTCGGGCACTGAAGCTTTCTTT. Amino acid sequence: CASSLGSGTEAFF.

This clone was observed a handful of times. The CDR3 protein is CASSVGTEGMNTEAFF. As DNA, the CDR3 is TGTGCCAGCAGCGTCGGGACAGAGGGGATGAACACTGAAGCTTTCTTT. The gene calls are TRBV9 and TRBJ1-1, with 7 bases lining up with TRBD1. Germline V gene lookup returns CDR1 SGDLS and CDR2 YYNGEE. Losses at the gene ends were 2 bases for V and 0 bases for J; bases not matched to a gene: 7. This CDR3 has 16 residues.

The chain couples TRBV12-5 to TRBJ2-5; TRBD1 might be the D (5 bases). Germline CDR1 reads LGHNT; CDR2 reads FRNRAP. V lost 5 bases, J lost 2 bases, and 9 bases lay in between. This CDR3 comprises 13 residues. CDR3 amino acids: CASGRQTQETQYF. As DNA, the CDR3 is TGTGCTAGTGGTAGACAGACGCAAGAGACCCAGTACTTC.

This chain uses TRBV14 with TRBJ2-3; 9 nucleotides align to TRBD1. With V trimmed by 3 bases and J by 1 base, 8 bases remained unmatched. The CDR3 spans 17 residues. In germline, CDR1 is SGHDN, CDR2 FVKESK. CDR3 in DNA: TGTGCCAGCAGCCACATTGACAGGGGGAGGGGCACAGATACGCAGTATTTT. Translated, it gives CASSHIDRGRGTDTQYF.

Comments on this clone: At one end, the junction sequence differs from germline, possibly due to a read error. The chain joins TRBV29-1 to TRBJ2-1; 8 bases match TRBD1. The CDR3 runs to 16 residues. Looked up from germline, CDR1 is SQVTM and CDR2 is ANQGSEA. This CDR3 is CSVEGQGMSSYNEQFF. Written as DNA, the CDR3 is TGCAGCGTCGAAGGACAGGGCATGAGTTCCTACAATGAGCAGTTCTTC.

This clone was observed a few times. CDR3 loop: CATSSTRDSGPTQYF. CDR3 sequence (DNA): TGTGCCACCAGCAGTACCCGAGACAGTGGGCCGACCCAGTACTTC. The chain combines TRBV15 with TRBJ2-5; a weak D match, TRBD1 (5 bases). CDR3 size: 15 residues. With 3 bases removed from V and 7 bases from J, the gap between germline ends came to 18 bases. Germline CDR1 LNHNV, CDR2 YYDKDF (reference sequence).